The sequence of this T cell receptor (beta chain) was determined in a study of T cells in Graves' hyperthyroidism and ophthalmopathy. Whole-study results and caveats: The model identified upcoming ophthalmopathy a median around 6 months ahead of onset.

It was RNA transcripts that yielded the amplified TCR beta CDR3 regions. The HTBI set primed first-round TCR CDR3 RT-PCR. One entry per CDR3 protein results from TCRdb running MiXCR on the multiplex PCR reads. The data show hundreds of thousands of distinct CDR3 sequences, 15% to 20% seen once. Approximately 10 ml of fresh peripheral blood supplied the PBMCs. Regarding this clonotype: The antigen is undetermined.

The CDR3 loop spans 14 amino acids. Germline lookup yields CDR1 KGHSH and CDR2 LQKENI. J lost 5 bases, V lost 3 bases, and 2 bases had no gene match. The chain uses TRBV18 and TRBJ2-1, with 9 bases that match TRBD1. Sequenced material: blood. The sequence derives from a woman younger than 45 with Graves' hyperthyroidism. The CDR3 nucleotides read TGTGCCAGCTCACCCGGACAGGGGAACAATGAGCAGTTCTTC. Protein sequence: CASSPGQGNNEQFF.